This note documents a single T cell receptor (beta chain) sequence. The antigen is unknown. V was pared by 5 bases and J by 3 bases, with 7 bases between. The CDR3 has 13 amino acids. Per germline, CDR1 SGHTA and CDR2 FQGNSA. Generated by immunoSEQ multiplex PCR, the TCRdb table keeps only in-frame clones and is missing some. The table records around 100,000 clones, around 88% of them present only once. The sample originates from a study of T cell responses to AZD1222 COVID-19 vaccine. Study-level findings and limits: Just five to seven people given AZD1222 tested seropositive at baseline.

This TCR came from an adult who received the AZD1222 COVID-19 vaccine. Sample: peripheral blood, taken 28 days after the second AZD1222 dose. The chain carries TRBV7-2 and TRBJ1-4, with D hard to call. In DNA form, the CDR3 reads TGTGCCAGCAGCCCCGGGGCTAATGAAAAACTGTTTTTT. This encodes CASSPGANEKLFF.